This T cell receptor (beta chain) was observed in a study of blood T cells in healthy people across ages. Combining a sample-barcoded 5' primer with a J-beta primer mix, a second PCR ran for roughly 6 to 11 cycles. A template-switch adaptor that had 12 random nucleotides put a tag on each cDNA molecule. CDR3-containing paired-end reads numbered at least 2.5 million in each sample. TCRdb passed the 5' RACE reads through MiXCR, listing each CDR3 protein once. The sample shows fewer than 2,000,000 distinct CDR3 sequences, about 39% of them seen only once. The germline V and J ends were trimmed by 3 bases and 5 bases, with 11 bases remaining between them. CDR1 is LNHDA, CDR2 SQIVND, per germline (reference sequence). This CDR3 is built from 13 residues.

The chain is built from TRBV19 and TRBJ2-7, with D unclear. Sequencing used blood. The clonotype was recovered from a human donor in good health. CDR3 coding DNA: TGTGCCAGTAGTATGTCAGAAGGGAACGAGCAGTACTTC. Translated: CASSMSEGNEQYF.